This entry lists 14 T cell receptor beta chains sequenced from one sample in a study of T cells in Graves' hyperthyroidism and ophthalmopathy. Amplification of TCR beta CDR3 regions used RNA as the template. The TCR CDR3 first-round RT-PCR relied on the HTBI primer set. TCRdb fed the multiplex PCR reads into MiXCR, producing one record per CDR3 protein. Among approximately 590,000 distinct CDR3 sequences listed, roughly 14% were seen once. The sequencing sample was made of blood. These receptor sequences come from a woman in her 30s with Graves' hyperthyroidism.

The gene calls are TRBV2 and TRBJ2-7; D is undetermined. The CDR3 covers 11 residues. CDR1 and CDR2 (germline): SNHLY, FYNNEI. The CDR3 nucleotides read TGTGGGGTCCGCAACGCCTACGAGCAGTACTTC. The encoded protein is CGVRNAYEQYF.

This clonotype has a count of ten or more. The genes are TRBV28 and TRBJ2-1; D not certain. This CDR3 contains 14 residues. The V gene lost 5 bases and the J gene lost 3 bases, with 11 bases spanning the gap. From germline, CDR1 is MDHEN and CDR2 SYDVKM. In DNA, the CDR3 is TGTGCCAGCAGTCCCGCCAGAGACTACAATGAGCAGTTCTTC. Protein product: CASSPARDYNEQFF.

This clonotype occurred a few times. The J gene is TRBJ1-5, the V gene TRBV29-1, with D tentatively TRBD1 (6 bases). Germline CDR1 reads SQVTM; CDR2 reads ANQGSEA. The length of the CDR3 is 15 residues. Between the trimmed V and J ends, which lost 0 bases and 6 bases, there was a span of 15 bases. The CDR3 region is CSVEERCRGGQPQHF. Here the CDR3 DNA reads TGCAGCGTTGAAGAAAGGTGCAGGGGTGGTCAGCCCCAGCATTTT.

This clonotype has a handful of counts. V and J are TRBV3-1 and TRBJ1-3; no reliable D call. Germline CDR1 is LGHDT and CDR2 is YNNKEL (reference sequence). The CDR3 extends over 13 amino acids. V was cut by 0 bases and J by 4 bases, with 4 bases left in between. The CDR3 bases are TGTGCCAGCAGCCAAGATGGAGGAAACACCATATATTTT. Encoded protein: CASSQDGGNTIYF.

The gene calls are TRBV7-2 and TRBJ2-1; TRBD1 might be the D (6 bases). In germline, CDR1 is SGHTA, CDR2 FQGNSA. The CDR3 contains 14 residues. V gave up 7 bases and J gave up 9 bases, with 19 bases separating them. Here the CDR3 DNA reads TGTGCCAGCACCACTTACAGGGATCGGGGTGAGCAGTTCTTC. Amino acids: CASTTYRDRGEQFF.

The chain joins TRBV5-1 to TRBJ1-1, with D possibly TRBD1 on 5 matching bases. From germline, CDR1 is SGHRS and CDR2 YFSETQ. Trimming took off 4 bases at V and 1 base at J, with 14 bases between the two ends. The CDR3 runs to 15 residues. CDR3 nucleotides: TGCGCCAGCAGCCCCACGACAGACCGGAACACTGAAGCTTTCTTT. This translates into CASSPTTDRNTEAFF.

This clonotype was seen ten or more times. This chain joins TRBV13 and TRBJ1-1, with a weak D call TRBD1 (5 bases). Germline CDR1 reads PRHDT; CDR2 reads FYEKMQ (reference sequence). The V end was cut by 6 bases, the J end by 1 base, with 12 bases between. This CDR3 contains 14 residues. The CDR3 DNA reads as TGTGCCAGCAGTTTTTATCAGGGGAACACTGAAGCTTTCTTT. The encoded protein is CASSFYQGNTEAFF.

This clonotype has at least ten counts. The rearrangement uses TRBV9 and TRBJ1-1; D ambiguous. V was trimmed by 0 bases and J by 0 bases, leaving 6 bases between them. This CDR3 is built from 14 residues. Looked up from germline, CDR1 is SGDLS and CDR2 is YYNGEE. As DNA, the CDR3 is TGTGCCAGCAGCGTAGGACGGATGAACACTGAAGCTTTCTTT. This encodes CASSVGRMNTEAFF.

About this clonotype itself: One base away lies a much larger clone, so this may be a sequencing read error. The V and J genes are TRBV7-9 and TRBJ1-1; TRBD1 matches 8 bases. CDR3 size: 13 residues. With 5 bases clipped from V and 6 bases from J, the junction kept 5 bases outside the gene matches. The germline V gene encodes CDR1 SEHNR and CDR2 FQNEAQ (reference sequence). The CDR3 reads CASSLGQGAEAFF. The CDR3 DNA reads TGTGCCAGCAGCCTTGGACAGGGTGCTGAAGCTTTCTTT.

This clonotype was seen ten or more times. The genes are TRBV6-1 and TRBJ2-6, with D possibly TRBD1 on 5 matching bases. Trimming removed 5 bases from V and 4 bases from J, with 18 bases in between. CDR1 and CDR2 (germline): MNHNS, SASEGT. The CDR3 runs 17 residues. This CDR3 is CASSPTVRQAGANVLTF. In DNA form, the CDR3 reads TGTGCCAGCAGTCCGACAGTGCGGCAGGCCGGGGCCAACGTCCTGACTTTC.

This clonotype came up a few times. The CDR3 reads CASSLVVSTEAFF. For the CDR3, the DNA is TGCGCCAGCAGCTTGGTAGTGAGCACTGAAGCTTTCTTT. The chain links TRBV5-1 to TRBJ1-1; no firm D call. Germline CDR1 reads SGHRS; CDR2 reads YFSETQ. V lost 0 bases, J lost 4 bases, and 7 bases lay in between. The CDR3 totals 13 residues. Using reference TRBV5-1 and TRBJ1-1 for the parts outside the CDR3, the full variable domain is KAGVTQTPRYLIKTRGQQVTLSCSPISGHRSVSWYQQTPGQGLQFLFEYFSETQRNKGNFPGRFSGRQFSNSRSEMNVSTLELGDSALYLCASSLVVSTEAFFGQGTRLTVV.

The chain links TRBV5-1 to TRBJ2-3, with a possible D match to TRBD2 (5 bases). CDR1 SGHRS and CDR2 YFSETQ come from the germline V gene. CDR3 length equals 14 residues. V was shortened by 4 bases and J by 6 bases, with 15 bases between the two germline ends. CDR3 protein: CASSLSTPGDTQYF. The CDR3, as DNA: TGCGCCAGCAGCCTGTCTACCCCGGGGGATACGCAGTATTTT.

This chain's CDR3 is CGGMLTGPNLEPDTQYF. The CDR3 coding sequence is TGCGGGGGGATGTTGACAGGACCGAACTTGGAACCGGATACGCAGTATTTT. The V gene is TRBV29-1, the J gene TRBJ2-3; D is possibly TRBD1 or TRBD2 (6 bases each). The CDR3 totals 17 residues. Germline CDR1 and CDR2: SQVTM and ANQGSEA.

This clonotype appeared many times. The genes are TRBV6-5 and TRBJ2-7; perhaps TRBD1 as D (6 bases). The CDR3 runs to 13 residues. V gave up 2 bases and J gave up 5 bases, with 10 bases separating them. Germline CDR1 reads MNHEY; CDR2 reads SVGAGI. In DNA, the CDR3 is TGTGCCAGCAGTTACGAACAGGGACACGAGCAGTACTTC. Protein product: CASSYEQGHEQYF.